A single sample is the source of the 27 T cell receptor beta chains below, sequenced in a study of regulatory T cells in long-lasting Graves disease. As for time point: persistent/refractory GD, antithyroid drugs over 5 years with positive TRAb. RNA extracted from PBMCs served as the sequencing template. Libraries of TCR beta came from iRepertoire HTBI primers plus Arm-PCR of CDR3 regions. TCRdb recomputed calls from the multiplex PCR reads with MiXCR, one row per CDR3 protein. Seen here are roughly 490,000 distinct CDR3 sequences, 20% to 25% observed once, and the top ten hold around 13%. Specimen: peripheral blood mononuclear cells (PBMCs), collected when the disease was refractory, from a patient treated with antithyroid drugs. The receptors shown here come from a female donor with Graves disease.

This clonotype came up many times. The chain recombines TRBV18 with TRBJ2-2; unclear D gene. The V end was cut by 2 bases, the J end by 0 bases, with 7 bases between. The CDR3 length is 15 residues. Germline V gene lookup returns CDR1 KGHSH and CDR2 LQKENI. CDR3 amino acids: CASSPELANTGELFF. The CDR3 region has the DNA TGTGCCAGCTCACCAGAGCTCGCGAACACCGGGGAGCTGTTTTTT.

V is TRBV6-2 or TRBV6-3 and J is TRBJ2-1; D remains unclear. Trimming left V 0 bases short and J 8 bases short, with 5 bases between. The CDR3 totals 12 residues. Germline V gives CDR1 MNHEY, CDR2 SVGEGT. Here the CDR3 reads CASSYSIYEQFF. The DNA of the CDR3 is TGTGCCAGCAGTTACTCAATCTATGAGCAGTTCTTC.

This clonotype was seen a handful of times. The CDR3: CASSRGRPGELFF. In DNA form, the CDR3 reads TGTGCCAGCAGCCGGGGTCGCCCCGGGGAGCTGTTTTTT. The rearrangement links TRBV3-1 to TRBJ2-2, with D uncertain. Per the germline V gene, CDR1 is LGHDT and CDR2 is YNNKEL (reference sequence). Trimming cost V 4 bases and J 6 bases, with 9 bases left between them. The CDR3 is 13 residues long. The variable domain in full, completed from reference TRBV3-1 and TRBJ2-2, reads DTAVSQTPKYLVTQMGNDKSIKCEQNLGHDTMYWYKQDSKKFLKIMFSYNNKELIINETVPNRFSPKSPDKAHLNLHINSLELGDSAVYFCASSRGRPGELFFGEGSRLTVL.

V usage is TRBV5-6 and J usage is TRBJ2-2, with D tentatively TRBD1 (5 bases). The germline V gene has CDR1 SGHDT and CDR2 YYEEEE. V was shortened by 0 bases and J by 3 bases, with 9 bases between the two germline ends. CDR3 size: 15 residues. The CDR3 protein is CASSLGGAYTGELFF. DNA of the CDR3: TGTGCCAGCAGCTTGGGTGGGGCTTACACCGGGGAGCTGTTTTTT.

This sequence joins TRBV3-1 and TRBJ1-4; TRBD1 is a possible D gene (5 bases). V dropped 0 bases and J dropped 7 bases, with 12 bases sitting between them. The CDR3 spans 15 residues. The germline V gene encodes CDR1 LGHDT and CDR2 YNNKEL (reference sequence). CDR3 sequence: CASSQETLRGEKLFF. For the CDR3, the DNA is TGTGCCAGCAGCCAAGAGACTCTAAGGGGTGAAAAACTGTTTTTT.

The chain combines TRBV29-1 with TRBJ1-2; maybe TRBD1 (5 bases). Germline V gives CDR1 SQVTM, CDR2 ANQGSEA. V was pared by 1 base and J by 0 bases, with 12 bases between. The CDR3 length is 15 residues. DNA for the CDR3: TGCAGCGTTGAAGGGCGCCAGGGTGCTAACTATGGCTACACCTTC. It translates to CSVEGRQGANYGYTF.

At least ten counts were recorded for this clonotype. CDR3 in amino acids: CASSPGPWTSGGASVTGELFF. CDR3 sequence (DNA): TGTGCCAGCAGTCCTGGCCCCTGGACTAGCGGGGGGGCCTCGGTCACCGGGGAGCTGTTTTTT. The chain employs TRBV2 and TRBJ2-2; 15 nucleotides agree with TRBD2. J lost 4 bases, V lost 5 bases, and 17 bases had no gene match. The CDR3 is 21 amino acids. Germline V lookup: CDR1 SNHLY, CDR2 FYNNEI.

This clonotype was detected many times. This chain links TRBV2 with TRBJ1-1; D may be TRBD1 (5 bases). Germline values: CDR1 SNHLY, CDR2 FYNNEI. The CDR3 consists of 14 residues. V lost 0 bases and J lost 3, with 8 bases in between. The chain's CDR3 is CASSEAWGDTEAFF. The CDR3 bases are TGTGCCAGCAGTGAAGCGTGGGGGGACACTGAAGCTTTCTTT.

This clonotype was seen once. This may arise from a read error, as a much more abundant clone is one base away. The V and J genes are TRBV7-2 and TRBJ2-2; possible D gene TRBD1, 6 bases. CDR1 SGHTA and CDR2 FQGNSA come from the germline V gene. The CDR3 is 15 residues long. V gave up 4 bases and J gave up 5 bases, with 14 bases separating them. The CDR3 coding sequence is TGTGCCAGCAGCTACAGACAGGATGGGACCGGGGAGCTGTTTTTT. Its protein product is CASSYRQDGTGELFF.

This clonotype came up a few times. The rearrangement links TRBV10-3 to TRBJ1-3; D is ambiguous. CDR1 ENHRY and CDR2 SYGVKD come from the germline V gene. Trimming left V 11 bases short and J 0 bases short, with 11 bases between. The CDR3 is 13 amino acids. The CDR3 nucleotides are TGTGCCTCGAGAAGGGACTCTGGAAACACCATATATTTT. This translates into CASRRDSGNTIYF.

Many counts were recorded for this clonotype. J is TRBJ2-7 and V is TRBV6-2 or TRBV6-3, with 13 bases lining up with TRBD2. V was pared by 5 bases and J by 4 bases, with 17 bases of the junction left unmatched. This CDR3 has 19 amino acids. In germline, CDR1 is MNHEY, CDR2 SVGEGT. As DNA, the CDR3 is TGTGCCAGCAGTCGCGCGAAAATAAGGACTAGCGGGAGTCCATACGAGCAGTACTTC. Protein sequence: CASSRAKIRTSGSPYEQYF.

Ten or more counts support this clonotype. CDR3 in amino acids: CSASRPMGRQETQYF. CDR3 bases: TGCAGTGCTAGCCGACCCATGGGCCGGCAGGAGACCCAGTACTTC. The chain joins TRBV20-1 to TRBJ2-5; unclear D gene. V was trimmed by 3 bases and J by 5 bases, leaving 19 bases between them. There are 15 residues in the CDR3. CDR1 and CDR2 from the germline V gene are DFQATT and SNEGSKA (reference sequence).

The sample holds many counts of this clonotype. The V and J genes are TRBV2 and TRBJ1-1, with D unresolved. This CDR3 comprises 13 residues. The germline V and J ends were trimmed by 8 bases and 0 bases, with 10 bases remaining between them. Per germline, CDR1 SNHLY and CDR2 FYNNEI. For the CDR3, the DNA is TGTGCCAGCTCCTTACTGATGAACACTGAAGCTTTCTTT. Its protein is CASSLLMNTEAFF.

The J gene is TRBJ2-3, the V gene TRBV11-3; 9 nucleotides line up with TRBD2. The junction had 10 bases not matched to a gene; V was cut back by 5 bases and J by 1 base. Germline CDR1 is SGHNT and CDR2 is YENEEA. The CDR3 contains 17 residues. This CDR3 reads CASSPGARTSGTDTQYF. The CDR3 nucleotides read TGTGCCAGCAGCCCGGGAGCGAGGACTAGCGGCACAGATACGCAGTATTTT.

This clonotype was counted many times. This sequence joins TRBV5-6 and TRBJ1-4; 8 nucleotides line up with TRBD1. Germline V gene lookup returns CDR1 SGHDT and CDR2 YYEEEE. The CDR3 runs to 15 residues. The V gene end was trimmed by 6 bases and the J gene end by 8 bases; junction bases not matched to a gene: 12. CDR3 coding DNA: TGTGCCAGCAACCCCAGTGACAGGGGAGGAGAAAAACTGTTTTTT. Amino acid sequence: CASNPSDRGGEKLFF.

The sample holds many counts of this clonotype. The gene calls are TRBV7-2 and TRBJ1-1; maybe TRBD1 (5 bases). V was shortened by 5 bases and J by 1 base, with 17 bases between the two germline ends. The length of the CDR3 is 16 residues. Germline lookup yields CDR1 SGHTA and CDR2 FQGNSA. The CDR3 here is CASSPGYSRTNTEAFF. The CDR3 DNA is TGTGCCAGCAGCCCAGGGTACAGCCGTACGAACACTGAAGCTTTCTTT.

This clonotype has at least ten counts. This rearrangement joins TRBV6-1 to TRBJ1-5, with D perhaps TRBD1 (5 bases). The CDR3 contains 12 residues. Germline assignment: CDR1 MNHNS and CDR2 SASEGT. Trimming took 6 bases from V and 10 from J, leaving 13 bases between them. The CDR3 nucleotides read TGTGCCAGCAGACAGGACATGCATCCCCAGCATTTT. It codes for CASRQDMHPQHF.

The chain links TRBV18 to TRBJ2-2; TRBD1 matches 9 bases. V was pared by 3 bases and J by 1 base, with 3 bases of the junction left unmatched. The CDR3 length is 16 residues. The V gene's germline CDR1 is KGHSH and CDR2 LQKENI. CDR3: CASSPVGQGNTGELFF. CDR3 DNA sequence: TGTGCCAGCTCACCTGTGGGACAGGGGAACACCGGGGAGCTGTTTTTT.

As DNA, the CDR3 is TGTGCCAGCAGCGGCGGACTTCCCAAAGGATCCGAGCAGTACTTC. Translation: CASSGGLPKGSEQYF. This chain connects TRBV5-6 to TRBJ2-7, with a possible D match to TRBD2 (5 bases). Germline V CDR1 and CDR2: SGHDT, YYEEEE. The germline V and J ends were trimmed by 4 bases and 6 bases, with 20 bases remaining between them. CDR3 size: 15 residues.

With regard to this clonotype: This may arise from a read error, as a much more abundant clone is one base away. This CDR3 fails to terminate in the conserved phenylalanine or tryptophan, so it likely reflects a read error. The V and J genes are TRBV7-2 and TRBJ1-2; 10 bases match TRBD1. CDR1 SGHTA and CDR2 FQGNSA come from the germline V gene. The CDR3 totals 17 residues. V was clipped by 3 bases and J by 6 bases; unmatched bases: 13. The CDR3 DNA reads TGTGCCAGCAGCTTCTATCCACCGGGACAGGGGATGAATGGCTACACCATC. Its protein product is CASSFYPPGQGMNGYTI.

The chain combines TRBV6-1 with TRBJ1-1; D is ambiguous. The CDR3 is 13 residues long. The germline gives CDR1 MNHNS, CDR2 SASEGT. The ends were cut back, 11 bases at V and 4 bases at J, with 17 bases in the middle. CDR3 bases: TGTGCCGGGTCGAGTGAGGGCGGCACTGAAGCTTTCTTT. It yields the protein CAGSSEGGTEAFF.

The V and J genes are TRBV30 and TRBJ1-3; D gene unclear. The germline V and J ends were trimmed by 1 base and 7 bases, with 8 bases remaining between them. The CDR3 totals 12 residues. Per the germline V gene, CDR1 is GTSNPN and CDR2 is SVGIG (reference sequence). CDR3 loop: CAWSALGNTIYF. The CDR3, as DNA: TGTGCCTGGAGTGCCCTTGGCAACACCATATATTTT.

A note on this clonotype: A much larger clone is a single base away; this may be a read error. The conserved phenylalanine or tryptophan is not found at the CDR3 terminus, so this likely reflects a read error. The J gene is TRBJ1-1, the V gene TRBV29-1, with a tentative D call TRBD1 (5 bases). V lost 6 bases and J 11 bases, leaving 16 bases between the germline ends. The length of the CDR3 is 11 residues. Germline CDR1 SQVTM, CDR2 ANQGSEA. CDR3 nucleotide sequence: TGCAGCGTCCCTCCTGGGGGTAGGGCTTTCTCT. This translates into CSVPPGGRAFS.

This clonotype was recorded many times. The chain uses TRBV19 and TRBJ1-5; perhaps TRBD1 as D (6 bases). V was clipped by 5 bases and J by 5 bases, with 13 bases between them. From germline, CDR1 is LNHDA and CDR2 SQIVND (reference sequence). The CDR3 is 14 amino acids. The CDR3 reads CASSGTGRHQPQHF. The CDR3 bases are TGTGCCAGTAGTGGAACAGGGCGCCATCAGCCCCAGCATTTT.

This clonotype came up once. The chain uses TRBV4-2 and TRBJ1-6; D ambiguous. Per the germline V gene, CDR1 is LGHNA and CDR2 is YNFKEQ. The V end was cut by 0 bases, the J end by 7 bases, with 16 bases between. This CDR3 region has 17 residues. Written as DNA, the CDR3 is TGTGCCAGCAGCCAAGAGGGAGCGGGCAGGACCAATTCACCCCTCCACTTT. Encoded protein: CASSQEGAGRTNSPLHF.

Notes on this clonotype: This sequence may be a read error, since a much larger clone differs from it by one base. The chain couples TRBV28 to TRBJ1-5; D is ambiguous. From germline, CDR1 is MDHEN and CDR2 SYDVKM. CDR3 length: 14 residues. The CDR3 region has the DNA TGTGCCGGCAGTTTCGGCAGGAGCAATCAGCCCCAGCATTTT. Amino acids: CAGSFGRSNQPQHF. Full variable domain (outside the CDR3, taken from reference TRBV28 and TRBJ1-5): DVKVTQSSRYLVKRTGEKVFLECVQDMDHENMFWYRQDPGLGLRLIYFSYDVKMKEKGDIPEGYSVSREKKERFSLILESASTNQTSMYLCAGSFGRSNQPQHFGDGTRLSIL.

This clonotype was observed at least ten times. The V call is TRBV29-1, the J call TRBJ1-1, with D uncertain. The CDR3 spans 12 residues. V was cut by 0 bases and J by 5 bases, with 7 bases left in between. CDR1 is SQVTM and CDR2 is ANQGSEA in the germline V gene. For the CDR3, the DNA is TGCAGCGTTGAAGATCCCGGGACTGAAGCTTTCTTT. It is translated as CSVEDPGTEAFF.